Sequencing of this T cell receptor (beta chain) was carried out in a study of graft-versus-host responses after intestinal transplantation. The overall study: Recipients underwent multivisceral, liver-intestinal, or isolated intestinal transplants. Every recipient underwent anti-thymocyte globulin induction, then tacrolimus and steroids for two to four years.

Labeling with CFSE marked roughly 200,000 responder cells, which were plated with roughly 200,000 irradiated, violet-dye-labeled stimulator cells. The reaction was completed, and proliferating CFSE-low CD3+CD4+ and CD3+CD8+ responders were then sorted. Profiled with immunoSEQ multiplex PCR; TCRdb holds only in-frame clones, not every one. The profile shows 20,000 to 25,000 clones, about half of them singletons. The input for sequencing was alloreactive CD4+ T cells from a mixed lymphocyte reaction culture, taken before intestinal transplant. This sample's subset: CFSE-low proliferating T cells sorted from roughly 6-day pre-transplant mixed lymphocyte reaction (GvH or HvG direction). The TCR originated in a human patient who received an intestinal transplant.

CDR3: CARGGGGYGYTF. In DNA form, the CDR3 reads TGTGCCAGGGGGGGCGGGGGCTATGGCTACACCTTC. The chain joins TRBV11-2 to TRBJ1-2; the D gene is possibly TRBD1 (6 bases). The CDR3 is 12 residues long. The germline V gene encodes CDR1 SGHAT and CDR2 FQNNGV. V was trimmed by 9 bases and J by 4 bases, leaving 12 bases between them. Combining the CDR3 with reference TRBV11-2 and TRBJ1-2 gives the whole variable domain EAGVAQSPRYKIIEKRQSVAFWCNPISGHATLYWYQQILGQGPKLLIQFQNNGVVDDSQLPKDRFSAERLKGVDSTLKIQPAKLEDSAVYLCARGGGGYGYTFGSGTRLTVV.